Following are 21 T cell receptor beta chains from one sample sequenced in a study of T cell repertoires in cytomegalovirus infection. In TCRdb, the reads were re-called with MiXCR into one record per CDR3 protein. The data show 630,000 or so distinct CDR3 sequences, with 20% to 25% seen just once and 7.5% to 9% held by the top ten. The sample was CD8+ T cells from PBMCs. The receptors originated from a human donor in good health (CMV status not recorded). Some clones in this sample may be carry-over from other donors' samples.

A word on this clonotype: This may stem from a read error, because a much larger clone lies one nucleotide away. The rearrangement links TRBV24-1 to TRBJ2-3; D might be TRBD1 (5 bases). Germline V gene sequence: CDR1 KGHDR, CDR2 SFDVKD. CDR3 size: 14 residues. Trimming removed 11 bases at V and 0 bases at J, with 14 bases between. In nucleotides, the CDR3 is TGTGCCAGCAAAGGGGCGAAAAGCACAGATACGCAGTATTTT. Translated: CASKGAKSTDTQYF.

This clonotype was counted a few times. In nucleotides, the CDR3 is TGCGCCAGCAGCCGACGGAGCGGACAGGCTACCTACGAGCAGTACGTC. Translation gives CASSRRSGQATYEQYV. The chain employs TRBV4-3 and TRBJ2-7; 7 nucleotides align to TRBD1. Losses at the gene ends were 4 bases for V and 2 bases for J; bases not matched to a gene: 11. This CDR3 is 16 amino acids long. Germline V lookup: CDR1 LGHNA, CDR2 YSLEER.

The rearrangement joins TRBV27 to TRBJ2-4; a possible D gene is TRBD2 (5 bases). Trimming removed 3 bases from V and 8 bases from J, with 17 bases in between. The CDR3 runs to 15 residues. Germline loops: CDR1 MNHEY, CDR2 SMNVEV (reference sequence). CDR3 in amino acids: CASSLFQDSGHIQYF. The DNA of the CDR3 is TGTGCCAGCAGTTTGTTCCAGGACTCAGGACACATTCAGTACTTC.

The CDR3 DNA follows: TGTGCCAGCAGCCAGGGGCGCGACGAGCAGTACTTC. Its translation is CASSQGRDEQYF. The chain joins TRBV12-3 or TRBV12-4 to TRBJ2-7, with D maybe TRBD1 (6 bases). The CDR3 runs to 12 residues. V was cut by 6 bases and J by 5 bases, with 11 bases left in between.

This chain uses TRBV7-6 with TRBJ2-2; D gene ambiguous. The CDR3 runs to 15 residues. V gave up 0 bases and J gave up 3 bases, with 8 bases separating them. Germline loops: CDR1 SGHVS, CDR2 FNYEAQ. The CDR3 DNA reads TGTGCCAGCAGCTTAGCCGCCCTCGACACCGGGGAGCTGTTTTTT. Translation gives CASSLAALDTGELFF.

Concerning this clonotype itself: One junction end disagrees with the germline gene, perhaps due to a read error. As DNA, the CDR3 is TGCAGCGTTGAAGGACAGGGGAGCTCCTACAATAAGCAGTTCTTC. It is translated as CSVEGQGSSYNKQFF. This chain joins TRBV29-1 and TRBJ2-1, with 8 bases identical to TRBD1. This CDR3 comprises 15 residues. Germline V gene sequence: CDR1 SQVTM, CDR2 ANQGSEA.

The rearrangement links TRBV20-1 to TRBJ1-1; the match to TRBD1 covers 8 bases. Germline CDR1 and CDR2: DFQATT and SNEGSKA (reference sequence). The CDR3 spans 14 residues. With V trimmed by 6 bases and J by 12 bases, 18 bases remained unmatched. CDR3 in amino acids: CSATLQGQEWLTFF. The DNA of the CDR3 is TGCAGTGCCACGCTTCAGGGACAGGAGTGGTTAACTTTCTTT.

The chain recombines TRBV2 with TRBJ2-1, with 11 bases aligning to TRBD2. The CDR3 sequence is 17 residues long. The V segment lost 3 bases and the J segment 8 bases; nucleotides outside the gene matches: 12. Per germline, CDR1 SNHLY and CDR2 FYNNEI. CDR3 sequence reads: CASSDPGTSGARDEQFF. CDR3 nucleotide sequence: TGTGCCAGCAGTGACCCCGGGACTAGCGGAGCCCGCGATGAGCAGTTCTTC.

The V and J genes are TRBV7-9 and TRBJ1-2; 12 positions agree with TRBD1. Losses at the gene ends were 6 bases for V and 2 bases for J; bases not matched to a gene: 4. Per germline, CDR1 SEHNR and CDR2 FQNEAQ (reference sequence). This CDR3 contains 15 residues. CDR3 region: CASRTGTGGNYGYTF. The CDR3 nucleotides read TGTGCCAGCAGAACCGGGACAGGGGGCAACTATGGCTACACCTTC. Using reference TRBV7-9 and TRBJ1-2 for the parts outside the CDR3, the full variable domain is DTGVSQNPRHKITKRGQNVTFRCDPISEHNRLYWYRQTLGQGPEFLTYFQNEAQLEKSRLLSDRFSAERPKGSFSTLEIQRTEQGDSAMYLCASRTGTGGNYGYTFGSGTRLTVV.

About this clonotype: One junction end does not reproduce the germline sequence, and a read error may be involved. The V and J genes are TRBV4-1 and TRBJ2-2; TRBD1 or TRBD2 may be the D gene (5 bases each). The germline CDR1 and CDR2 sequences are MGHRA and YSYEKL. CDR3 length: 14 residues. For the CDR3, the DNA is TGTGCCAGCAGCCAAGGCTGGGACGCCCGGGAGCTGTTTTTT. It encodes CASSQGWDARELFF.

This clonotype appeared once. This chain links TRBV7-6 with TRBJ1-1, with D perhaps matching TRBD1 (5 bases). The V end lost 5 bases, the J end lost 3 bases, and 16 bases lay between the germline ends. CDR3 size: 15 residues. Germline CDR1 and CDR2: SGHVS and FNYEAQ. The DNA of the CDR3 is TGTGCCAGCAGCGCATACGACAGAGCGTACACTGAAGCTTTCTTT. Translated, it gives CASSAYDRAYTEAFF.

Points on this clonotype: A much larger clone differs from this one at a single base, so this may be a read error. The CDR3 DNA reads as TGTACCAGCAGTCCTTCCCCGACAGGGCAGTCTGAAGCTTTCTTT. Amino acids: CTSSPSPTGQSEAFF. The chain combines TRBV12-3 or TRBV12-4 with TRBJ1-1; 7 nucleotides align to TRBD1. CDR3 length: 15 residues.

This clonotype appeared a few times. This chain links TRBV10-3 with TRBJ2-2, with a tentative D call TRBD2 (6 bases). This CDR3 region has 16 residues. V dropped 0 bases and J dropped 2 bases, with 10 bases sitting between them. CDR1 is ENHRY, CDR2 SYGVKD, per germline. CDR3 sequence: CAISESRRGNTGELFF. The CDR3, as DNA: TGTGCCATCAGTGAGTCGAGGCGGGGCAACACCGGGGAGCTGTTTTTT.

This clonotype was seen once. The CDR3 nucleotides are TGTGCCAGCAGCCAAGATCCGGTCTACGAGCAGTACTTC. Its protein is CASSQDPVYEQYF. The chain is built from TRBV14 and TRBJ2-7, with unresolved D. The length of the CDR3 is 13 residues. Trimming stripped 0 bases from V and 3 bases from J, with 6 bases between. Per germline, CDR1 SGHDN and CDR2 FVKESK.

A word on this clonotype: Being one base from a much bigger clone, this may be a read error. The CDR3 is CARSIPGGFINNSPLHF. In DNA form, the CDR3 reads TGTGCCAGGAGCATACCTGGGGGGTTTATCAATAATTCACCCCTCCACTTT. V is TRBV7-2 and J is TRBJ1-6; TRBD1 is a possible D gene (5 bases). The CDR3 totals 17 residues. Trimming cost V 9 bases and J 5 bases, with 23 bases left between them. Germline V gives CDR1 SGHTA, CDR2 FQGNSA.

The CDR3 loop reads CASSFTPGGVEGYTF. DNA of the CDR3: TGTGCCAGCAGTTTCACCCCGGGGGGGGTGGAAGGCTACACCTTC. The chain recombines TRBV12-3 or TRBV12-4 with TRBJ1-2, with a possible D match to TRBD1 (5 bases). This CDR3 contains 15 residues. Trimming shortened V by 3 bases and J by 8 bases, and 19 bases separated the two germline ends.

Worth noting for this clonotype: One end of the junction fails to match germline, which may point to a read error. The chain combines TRBV10-2 with TRBJ1-6; D gene unclear. The CDR3 has 15 amino acids. Germline CDR1 is WSHSY and CDR2 is SAAADI. The CDR3 DNA is TGCGCCAGCAGTGAGGATCAGATTTTTAATTCACCCCCCCACTTT. Translating gives CASSEDQIFNSPPHF.

In this sample, this clonotype turned up a few times. The chain combines TRBV12-3 or TRBV12-4 with TRBJ2-1; the D gene is possibly TRBD1 (5 bases). CDR3 length: 14 residues. V was shortened by 3 bases and J by 7 bases, with 13 bases between the two germline ends. Here the CDR3 DNA reads TGTGCCAGCAGTTTTAGGGGTGGCCTAAATGAGCAGTTCTTC. This translates into CASSFRGGLNEQFF.

The gene calls are TRBV28 and TRBJ2-5; D is unclear. The V gene lost 8 bases and the J gene lost 5 bases, with 27 bases spanning the gap. This CDR3 has 17 residues. Germline-derived CDR1 and CDR2 are MDHEN and SYDVKM. CDR3 in DNA: TGTGCCAGCCTCAATATTCCCCAGAAGGGCCCTCAGGAGACCCAGTACTTC. Its protein product is CASLNIPQKGPQETQYF.

The chain employs TRBV29-1 and TRBJ2-1, with D hard to call. CDR3 size: 11 residues. Per germline, CDR1 SQVTM and CDR2 ANQGSEA. Trimming pared 6 bases from V and 4 bases from J, leaving 7 bases between. The CDR3 spells CSVDSYNEQFF. CDR3 sequence (DNA): TGCAGCGTAGACTCTTACAATGAGCAGTTCTTC.

This clonotype was observed a few times. The V gene is TRBV2, the J gene TRBJ2-7; D not resolved. Trimming shortened V by 1 base and J by 1 base, and 11 bases separated the two germline ends. Germline V gene lookup returns CDR1 SNHLY and CDR2 FYNNEI. The CDR3 runs 15 residues. The CDR3 DNA reads as TGTGCCAGCAGTGAAGATCCCGTTGGATCCTACGAGCAGTACGTC. It codes for CASSEDPVGSYEQYV.